These 16 T cell receptor beta chains originate from one sample sequenced in a study of cytomegalovirus exposure and HLA in healthy donors. PCR amplification relied on 60 Vbeta primers (plus 13 Jbeta primers). Data came from immunoSEQ multiplex PCR; TCRdb stores just in-frame clones and leaves some out. The sample lists fewer than 110,000 clones; 60% to 85% were seen once. Sequenced: PBMCs. Source of these receptors: a man aged 50 to 59 in good health and CMV-seropositive.

J is TRBJ2-3 and V is TRBV5-1; no firm D call. V lost 4 bases and J 4 bases, leaving 7 bases between the germline ends. This CDR3 has 12 amino acids. CDR1 is SGHRS, CDR2 YFSETQ, per germline. This CDR3 reads CASSPNSDTQYF. The CDR3, as DNA: TGCGCCAGCAGCCCCAATTCAGATACGCAGTATTTT.

The chain recombines TRBV6-6 with TRBJ1-2; possibly TRBD1 for D (6 bases). Trimming cost V 0 bases and J 8 bases, with 19 bases left between them. The germline V gene encodes CDR1 MNHNY and CDR2 SVGAGI (reference sequence). The CDR3 runs to 16 residues. CDR3 nucleotides: TGTGCCAGCAGTTACTCAGGTCTTGAGGGGGAAGAGGGCTACACCTTC. Its translation: CASSYSGLEGEEGYTF.

This clone was observed a handful of times. This chain links TRBV2 with TRBJ2-1, with 7 bases fitting TRBD1. Per germline, CDR1 SNHLY and CDR2 FYNNEI. Trimming removed 5 bases from V and 9 bases from J; junction bases left unmatched: 4. CDR3 length: 12 residues. The chain's CDR3 is CASSQQGPEQFF. The CDR3 DNA follows: TGTGCCAGCAGTCAACAGGGGCCTGAGCAGTTCTTC.

This chain uses TRBV7-8 with TRBJ1-3; maybe TRBD1 (5 bases). Trimming stripped 5 bases from V and 0 bases from J, with 14 bases between. Germline V CDR1 and CDR2: SGHVS, FQNEAQ. There are 16 residues in the CDR3. As DNA, the CDR3 is TGTGCCAGCAGCGCTTACCAGGGTGGCTCTGGAAACACCATATATTTT. It translates to CASSAYQGGSGNTIYF. Variable domain in full (rest from reference TRBV7-8 and TRBJ1-3): GAGVSQSPRYKVAKRGQDVALRCDPISGHVSLFWYQQALGQGPEFLTYFQNEAQLDKSGLPSDRFFAERPEGSVSTLKIQRTQQEDSAVYLCASSAYQGGSGNTIYFGEGSWLTVV.

This clone appeared a few times. The V and J genes are TRBV19 and TRBJ2-7, with 9 positions matching TRBD2. The CDR3 has 15 amino acids. V lost 3 bases, J lost 3 bases, and 6 bases stayed unmatched. CDR1 and CDR2 from the germline V gene are LNHDA and SQIVND (reference sequence). The CDR3 loop reads CASSIVAGAYYEQYF. The CDR3 coding sequence is TGTGCCAGTAGTATTGTAGCGGGAGCGTACTACGAGCAGTACTTC.

This clone was counted a few times. The chain uses TRBV18 and TRBJ2-7; 11 bases map to TRBD2. Germline V gene data show CDR1 as KGHSH and CDR2 as LQKENI. Unmatched junction bases numbered 18, after V lost 6 bases and J lost 2 bases. CDR3 length: 19 residues. CDR3 coding DNA: TGTGCCAGCTCCTTCGGGACTAGCGGTCCAGGGGGGGGACCCTACGAGCAGTACTTC. This sequence encodes CASSFGTSGPGGGPYEQYF.

This clone was found a few times. The chain carries TRBV5-1 and TRBJ2-3, with 11 bases fitting TRBD2. Germline V CDR1 and CDR2: SGHRS, YFSETQ. The CDR3 covers 16 residues. V shed 4 bases, J shed 3 bases, and the junction held 7 bases outside the gene matches. The CDR3: CASSTTGTSGTDTQYF. In DNA, the CDR3 is TGCGCCAGCAGCACGACCGGGACTAGCGGTACAGATACGCAGTATTTT.

This chain connects TRBV18 to TRBJ2-7, with 7 bases aligning to TRBD2. The CDR3 consists of 18 residues. Per germline, CDR1 KGHSH and CDR2 LQKENI. V trimming: 2 bases; J trimming: 2 bases; junction bases outside the gene matches: 15. The CDR3 protein is CASSPGVLAAKRAYEQYF. The CDR3 DNA reads as TGTGCCAGCTCACCAGGCGTGCTAGCGGCCAAAAGGGCCTACGAGCAGTACTTC.

V usage is TRBV5-1 and J usage is TRBJ2-1; 13 positions agree with TRBD2. CDR3 length: 15 residues. Trimming took 4 bases from V and 10 from J; bases not matched to a gene: 8. Germline lookup yields CDR1 SGHRS and CDR2 YFSETQ. The chain's CDR3 is CASSLGTSGVGEQFF. Here the CDR3 DNA reads TGCGCCAGCAGCCTAGGGACTAGCGGGGTGGGGGAGCAGTTCTTC.

The chain employs TRBV6-1 and TRBJ2-7, with TRBD2 matching over 8 bases. V was pared by 0 bases and J by 1 base, with 5 bases of the junction left unmatched. The germline gives CDR1 MNHNS, CDR2 SASEGT. The length of the CDR3 is 16 residues. CDR3 sequence: CASSEAWAGGSYEQYF. The CDR3 DNA sequence: TGTGCCAGCAGTGAAGCGTGGGCGGGAGGATCCTACGAGCAGTACTTC.

J is TRBJ2-1 and V is TRBV9; the D is unclear. Germline V gives CDR1 SGDLS, CDR2 YYNGEE. V was clipped by 4 bases and J by 0 bases, with 17 bases between them. The CDR3 spans 17 residues. Here the CDR3 DNA reads TGTGCCAGCAGCCAACGACTTGGCGAGAGCTCCTACAATGAGCAGTTCTTC. It yields the protein CASSQRLGESSYNEQFF.

The gene calls are TRBV19 and TRBJ2-7; possibly TRBD1 for D (6 bases). Germline V gene lookup returns CDR1 LNHDA and CDR2 SQIVND (reference sequence). The V gene lost 4 bases and the J gene lost 3 bases, with 16 bases spanning the gap. CDR3 length equals 15 residues. CDR3 DNA: TGTGCCAGTAGTAGGACAGTGACGGGGAACTACGAGCAGTACTTC. It yields the protein CASSRTVTGNYEQYF.

This clone was counted a few times. The rearrangement links TRBV5-1 to TRBJ2-1, with D maybe TRBD2 (6 bases). Trimming left V 3 bases short and J 5 bases short, with 15 bases between. The germline gives CDR1 SGHRS, CDR2 YFSETQ. There are 15 residues in the CDR3. The CDR3 is CASSSALGGHNEQFF. The CDR3 DNA sequence: TGCGCCAGCAGCTCCGCCCTGGGGGGACACAATGAGCAGTTCTTC. The whole variable domain, remainder taken from reference TRBV5-1 and TRBJ2-1, is KAGVTQTPRYLIKTRGQQVTLSCSPISGHRSVSWYQQTPGQGLQFLFEYFSETQRNKGNFPGRFSGRQFSNSRSEMNVSTLELGDSALYLCASSSALGGHNEQFFGPGTRLTVL.

This chain links TRBV14 with TRBJ2-2, with D perhaps matching TRBD2 (6 bases). Germline V gene sequence: CDR1 SGHDN, CDR2 FVKESK. The V end lost 5 bases, the J end lost 4 bases, and 11 bases lay between the germline ends. The CDR3 totals 14 residues. CDR3 DNA: TGTGCCAGCAGCGCGACTAGACTCACCGGGGAGCTGTTTTTT. It encodes CASSATRLTGELFF.

V is TRBV5-1 and J is TRBJ2-1, with D tentatively TRBD1 (7 bases). The CDR3 has 15 amino acids. The V end was cut by 0 bases, the J end by 5 bases, with 12 bases between. Germline assignment: CDR1 SGHRS and CDR2 YFSETQ. The CDR3 bases are TGCGCCAGCAGCTTGGCCCCAGGGGGGAACAATGAGCAGTTCTTC. Translation: CASSLAPGGNNEQFF.

The chain has TRBV7-9 and TRBJ1-1, with D tentatively TRBD1 (5 bases). The germline V and J ends were trimmed by 2 bases and 5 bases, with 12 bases remaining between them. The germline V gene encodes CDR1 SEHNR and CDR2 FQNEAQ (reference sequence). CDR3 size: 14 residues. CDR3 in amino acids: CASSLSGGRTEAFF. The CDR3 region has the DNA TGTGCCAGCAGCTTAAGCGGGGGGAGGACTGAAGCTTTCTTT.